What follows is one T cell receptor (beta chain) and its context. This clonotype was found many times. Its antigen remains undetermined. Base qualities are not recorded, but no much larger clone differs from it by a single base. This record comes from a study of T-cell reconstitution after alpha-beta-depleted transplantation in children (dated by TCRdb to about 2016). General notes on the study: T-cell immune reconstitution after TCRalphabeta/CD19-depleted allogeneic hematopoietic cell transplantation in children was quantitatively tracked in the study by means of TCR repertoire profiling.

Cut back by 4 bases and 3 bases, the V and J ends lie 17 bases apart. Via the germline V gene, CDR1 is SGHRS and CDR2 YFSETQ. The CDR3 starts with the cysteine, ends with the phenylalanine, and has 15 residues. CDR3 DNA only is kept here, 45 bases in frame from base 1. Library method: PCR. Sequencing used an Illumina HiSeq 2500. Molecular barcoding was employed in the preparation of TCR libraries, with unique molecular identifiers being used to normalize TCRbeta repertoire quantification. TCRdb's own reprocessing of the public reads used fastp at Q25 and MiXCR and kept productive beta chains. Identical CDR3 protein sequences are pooled into one entry, listed with their most common genes and DNA. For this sample there are some 340,000 distinct CDR3 sequences; about a tenth appear just once. The ten most abundant clones make up 2% to 3% of the sample.

This receptor was identified in a human donor who donated a stem cell graft to a child with acute lymphoblastic leukemia. This specimen was PBMCs from the stem cell graft donor, taken from the stem cell graft. Recombination connected TRBV5-1 to TRBJ2-7; no D gene call is confident. This receptor has the CDR3 CASSGGPYANYEQYF. The nucleotide sequence reads as follows: TGCGCCAGCAGCGGCGGTCCCTACGCTAACTACGAGCAGTACTTC. The CDR3 plus the reference TRBV5-1 and TRBJ2-7 genes for the other parts give the full variable domain: KAGVTQTPRYLIKTRGQQVTLSCSPISGHRSVSWYQQTPGQGLQFLFEYFSETQRNKGNFPGRFSGRQFSNSRSEMNVSTLELGDSALYLCASSGGPYANYEQYFGPGTRLTVT.